A single sample gave rise to the 10 T cell receptor beta chains below, sequenced in a study of blood T cell repertoires in COVID-19. The table came from immunoSEQ multiplex PCR; TCRdb's copy has only in-frame clones and leaves some out. The sample holds fewer than 300,000 clones, about 91% seen once. Input material: PBMCs or T cells enriched from blood (not recorded which). These receptors came from a woman aged 40 to 50 with acute COVID-19.

V gene TRBV16 combines with J gene TRBJ1-2; D call uncertain. The CDR3 contains 14 residues. Per the germline V gene, CDR1 is KGHSY and CDR2 is FQNENV. The V gene lost 0 bases and the J gene lost 3 bases, with 8 bases spanning the gap. CDR3 coding DNA: TGTGCCAGCAGCCAATCTGCGGATTACTATGGCTACACCTTC. Amino acids: CASSQSADYYGYTF.

The V gene is TRBV28, the J gene TRBJ2-1; 8 bases map to TRBD2. The germline CDR1 and CDR2 sequences are MDHEN and SYDVKM. CDR3 size: 14 residues. V dropped 6 bases and J dropped 3; count of bases not matched to a gene: 4. Here the CDR3 DNA reads TGTGCCAGCAGGACGGCGGGGGGCTACAATGAGCAGTTCTTC. It is translated as CASRTAGGYNEQFF.

This chain uses TRBV12-3 or TRBV12-4 with TRBJ1-5, with D possibly TRBD1 on 6 matching bases. The CDR3 extends over 13 amino acids. The germline V and J ends were trimmed by 6 bases and 2 bases, with 8 bases remaining between them. The CDR3 sequence: CASSRTGNQPQHF. DNA of the CDR3: TGTGCCAGCAGCCGGACAGGCAATCAGCCCCAGCATTTT.

The genes are TRBV2 and TRBJ1-6, with 9 nucleotides matching TRBD1. CDR1 is SNHLY and CDR2 is FYNNEI in the germline V gene. CDR3 length: 14 residues. V shed 6 bases and J 6 bases; nucleotides not matched to a gene: 3. CDR3 bases: TGTGCCAGCAGGACAGGGGGTGGTAATTCACCCCTCCACTTT. Its protein product is CASRTGGGNSPLHF. Together with reference TRBV2 and TRBJ1-6, the CDR3 gives the full variable domain: EPEVTQTPSHQVTQMGQEVILRCVPISNHLYFYWYRQILGQKVEFLVSFYNNEISEKSEIFDDQFSVERPDGSNFTLKIRSTKLEDSAMYFCASRTGGGNSPLHFGNGTRLTVT.

The chain employs TRBV10-3 and TRBJ2-3, with 9 bases fitting TRBD2. Germline V lookup: CDR1 ENHRY, CDR2 SYGVKD. This CDR3 region has 19 residues. The V and J ends lost 6 bases and 0 bases, in that order; junction bases with no gene match: 16. The CDR3 DNA sequence: TGTGCCATCAGCATTAGGGTTTTAGCGGGAGACACTAGCACAGATACGCAGTATTTT. It codes for CAISIRVLAGDTSTDTQYF.

This clone was found once. The chain carries TRBV2 and TRBJ2-1, with 7 positions matching TRBD1. This CDR3 spans 14 amino acids. V gave up 4 bases and J gave up 2 bases; unmatched junction bases: 2. Germline assignment: CDR1 SNHLY and CDR2 FYNNEI. The CDR3 coding sequence is TGTGCCAGCAGTGTACAGGGGACCTACAATGAGCAGTTCTTC. Protein sequence: CASSVQGTYNEQFF.

This chain uses TRBV7-8 with TRBJ2-7, with a possible D match to TRBD2 (5 bases). Trimming pared 2 bases from V and 4 bases from J, leaving 18 bases between. The length of the CDR3 is 16 residues. Germline lookup yields CDR1 SGHVS and CDR2 FQNEAQ. CDR3 in DNA: TGTGCCAGCAGCTTAATTCCGGAGGCAGCCGGTTACGAGCAGTACTTC. Protein product: CASSLIPEAAGYEQYF.

In its sample, this clone was seen a few times. The chain uses TRBV18 and TRBJ1-2; 8 bases map to TRBD1. The germline V gene has CDR1 KGHSH and CDR2 LQKENI. The CDR3 sequence is 16 residues long. V lost 3 bases and J lost 1; bases outside the gene matches: 7. The CDR3 DNA reads TGTGCCAGCTCACCCGGGACAGGCACTTTTAACTATGGCTACACCTTC. It is translated as CASSPGTGTFNYGYTF.

The genes are TRBV6-5 and TRBJ2-7; the D gene is possibly TRBD1 (6 bases). Germline CDR1 MNHEY, CDR2 SVGAGI. The CDR3 is 13 amino acids. V shed 6 bases and J shed 0 bases, with 9 bases lying between them. The chain's CDR3 is CASSIQGSYEQYF. Here the CDR3 DNA reads TGTGCCAGCAGCATACAGGGCTCCTACGAGCAGTACTTC.

This rearrangement joins TRBV19 to TRBJ2-1; D unresolved. The CDR3 runs 12 residues. CDR1 LNHDA and CDR2 SQIVND come from the germline V gene (reference sequence). The ends were cut back, 4 bases at V and 10 bases at J, with 11 bases in the middle. In DNA, the CDR3 is TGTGCCAGTAGTAGGAGCACCAGAGAGCAGTTCTTC. Its translation is CASSRSTREQFF.